The 13 T cell receptor beta chains below were found in one sample sequenced in a study of blood T cell repertoires in COVID-19. The protocol was immunoSEQ multiplex PCR, while the TCRdb copy is restricted to in-frame clones and leaves out a portion. Of about 9,200 clones in the sample, 86% were seen once. The sequencing input was peripheral blood. The receptors stem from a man aged 55 to 70 with acute or convalescent COVID-19.

The chain has TRBV11-3 and TRBJ2-3, with D perhaps matching TRBD2 (5 bases). The V end lost 1 base, the J end lost 0 bases, and 8 bases lay between the germline ends. The germline V gene encodes CDR1 SGHNT and CDR2 YENEEA. The CDR3 has 15 amino acids. CDR3 in amino acids: CASSLGRASTDTQYF. CDR3 DNA: TGTGCCAGCAGCTTAGGGCGGGCGAGCACAGATACGCAGTATTTT.

The CDR3 nucleotides are TGTGCCAGCAGCTTAGGTAGCGGGAGCGTTGAAGATACGCAGTATTTT. Its translation: CASSLGSGSVEDTQYF. The rearrangement links TRBV7-2 to TRBJ2-3; 9 nucleotides agree with TRBD2. V dropped 1 base and J dropped 5; count of bases not matched to a gene: 7. The germline V gene has CDR1 SGHTA and CDR2 FQGNSA. CDR3 size: 16 residues.

The CDR3: CASSLVGGGAEAFF. As DNA, the CDR3 is TGTGCCAGCAGCTTAGTAGGGGGAGGGGCTGAAGCTTTCTTT. The J gene is TRBJ1-1, the V gene TRBV7-8, with a tentative D call TRBD1 (6 bases). CDR1 is SGHVS and CDR2 is FQNEAQ in the germline V gene. This CDR3 is 14 amino acids long. Trimming stripped 1 base from V and 6 bases from J, with 12 bases between.

CDR3 DNA sequence: TGTGCCAGCAGCCCAATTACAGGGGTCGACGAGCAGTACTTC. This codes for CASSPITGVDEQYF. This chain connects TRBV7-6 to TRBJ2-7; 7 bases agree with TRBD1. Per the germline V gene, CDR1 is SGHVS and CDR2 is FNYEAQ. V trimming: 5 bases; J trimming: 5 bases; junction bases outside the gene matches: 9. The CDR3 length is 14 residues.

CDR3 in DNA: TGTGCCAGTAGTATTGACAGGAACATCGGGGCTGGTGGCTACACCTTC. Translation gives CASSIDRNIGAGGYTF. The rearrangement links TRBV19 to TRBJ1-2; a weak D match, TRBD1 (6 bases). The CDR3 is 16 residues long. Trimming pared 3 bases from V and 7 bases from J, leaving 21 bases between. Looked up from germline, CDR1 is LNHDA and CDR2 is SQIVND (reference sequence).

The rearrangement uses TRBV11-2 and TRBJ1-4; 10 nucleotides match TRBD1. V shed 4 bases, J shed 4 bases, and the junction held 6 bases outside the gene matches. Germline loops: CDR1 SGHAT, CDR2 FQNNGV. The CDR3 consists of 16 residues. CDR3 loop: CASSSYGTGDNEKLFF. The CDR3 bases are TGTGCCAGCAGCTCCTACGGGACAGGGGATAATGAAAAACTGTTTTTT.

V and J are TRBV19 and TRBJ1-5; 8 nucleotides line up with TRBD1. The CDR3 length is 20 residues. The ends lost 5 bases at V and 6 bases at J; junction bases unmatched: 24. CDR1 is LNHDA, CDR2 SQIVND, per germline (reference sequence). CDR3 DNA: TGTGCCAGTAGTCTCACCTCTGTGGGGACAGGCGATGAGAAAGGTCAGCCCCAGCATTTT. Protein product: CASSLTSVGTGDEKGQPQHF. Together with reference TRBV19 and TRBJ1-5, the CDR3 gives the full variable domain: DGGITQSPKYLFRKEGQNVTLSCEQNLNHDAMYWYRQDPGQGLRLIYYSQIVNDFQKGDIAEGYSVSREKKESFPLTVTSAQKNPTAFYLCASSLTSVGTGDEKGQPQHFGDGTRLSIL.

The V call is TRBV6-6, the J call TRBJ1-2, with TRBD1 matching 10 bases. This CDR3 region has 16 residues. With 6 bases clipped from V and 4 bases from J, the junction kept 11 bases outside the gene matches. CDR1 and CDR2 (germline): MNHNY, SVGAGI (reference sequence). CDR3 in DNA: TGTGCCAGCAGCCTGACAGGGGGCGCTTCAGTCTATGGCTACACCTTC. It encodes CASSLTGGASVYGYTF.

The J gene is TRBJ1-2, the V gene TRBV27, with TRBD1 identical over 9 bases. J was trimmed by 8 bases and V by 3 bases; bases with no gene match: 13. Germline V gene sequence: CDR1 MNHEY, CDR2 SMNVEV (reference sequence). The CDR3 is 16 amino acids. The CDR3 DNA follows: TGTGCCAGCAGTTTCCTCTACACACAGGGGGCGCGAGGCTACACCTTC. This translates into CASSFLYTQGARGYTF.

The chain carries TRBV18 and TRBJ2-4, with no clear D. This CDR3 region has 14 residues. Trimming took 3 bases from V and 0 from J, leaving 6 bases between them. Germline lookup yields CDR1 KGHSH and CDR2 LQKENI. CDR3 sequence reads: CASSPAEAKNIQYF. The CDR3, as DNA: TGTGCCAGCTCACCGGCTGAAGCCAAAAACATTCAGTACTTC.

The genes are TRBV19 and TRBJ2-6; possible D gene TRBD1, 6 bases. The CDR3 is 17 residues long. Looked up from germline, CDR1 is LNHDA and CDR2 is SQIVND (reference sequence). V was shortened by 4 bases and J by 3 bases, with 16 bases between the two germline ends. The CDR3 bases are TGTGCCAGTAGTAGGACAGACGTAGGCCTTGGGGCCAACGTCCTGACTTTC. Translating it yields CASSRTDVGLGANVLTF.

The V gene is TRBV27, the J gene TRBJ2-6; TRBD2 matches 7 bases. V shed 3 bases and J 2 bases; nucleotides not matched to a gene: 7. Germline V gene sequence: CDR1 MNHEY, CDR2 SMNVEV (reference sequence). The CDR3 contains 17 residues. The CDR3 sequence: CASSFGGGPPGANVLTF. The CDR3 DNA reads as TGTGCCAGCAGTTTCGGGGGAGGGCCCCCTGGGGCCAACGTCCTGACTTTC.

The J gene is TRBJ1-1, the V gene TRBV6-2 or TRBV6-3, with TRBD1 matching over 8 bases. The germline V gene has CDR1 MNHEY and CDR2 SVGEGT. V lost 2 bases and J lost 7; bases outside the gene matches: 3. The CDR3 runs 13 residues. In DNA, the CDR3 is TGTGCCAGCAGTTACATCGGACAGGGTGAAGCTTTCTTT. Its translation is CASSYIGQGEAFF.